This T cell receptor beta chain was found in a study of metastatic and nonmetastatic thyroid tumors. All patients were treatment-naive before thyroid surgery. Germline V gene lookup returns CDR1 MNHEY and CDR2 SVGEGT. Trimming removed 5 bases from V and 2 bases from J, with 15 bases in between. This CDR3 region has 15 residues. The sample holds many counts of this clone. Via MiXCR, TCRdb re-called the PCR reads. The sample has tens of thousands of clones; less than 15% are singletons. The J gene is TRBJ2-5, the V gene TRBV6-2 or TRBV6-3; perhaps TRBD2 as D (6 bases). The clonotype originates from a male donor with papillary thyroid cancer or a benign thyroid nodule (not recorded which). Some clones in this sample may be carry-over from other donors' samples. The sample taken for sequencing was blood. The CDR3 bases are TGTGCCAGCAGTCCCCCCTCCGGGGGTCAAGAGACCCAGTACTTC. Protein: CASSPPSGGQETQYF.